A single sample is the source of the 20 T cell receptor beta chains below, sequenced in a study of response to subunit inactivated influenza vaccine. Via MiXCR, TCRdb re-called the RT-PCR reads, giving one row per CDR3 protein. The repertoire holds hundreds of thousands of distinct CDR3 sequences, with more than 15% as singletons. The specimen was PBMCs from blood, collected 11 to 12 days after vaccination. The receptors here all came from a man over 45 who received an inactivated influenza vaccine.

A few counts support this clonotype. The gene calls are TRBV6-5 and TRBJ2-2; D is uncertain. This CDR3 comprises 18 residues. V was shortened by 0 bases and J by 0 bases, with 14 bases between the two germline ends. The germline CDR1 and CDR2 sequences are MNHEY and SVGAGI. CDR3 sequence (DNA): TGTGCCAGCAGTTACTCTTTCCCTCGAATGCCGAACACCGGGGAGCTGTTTTTT. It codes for CASSYSFPRMPNTGELFF.

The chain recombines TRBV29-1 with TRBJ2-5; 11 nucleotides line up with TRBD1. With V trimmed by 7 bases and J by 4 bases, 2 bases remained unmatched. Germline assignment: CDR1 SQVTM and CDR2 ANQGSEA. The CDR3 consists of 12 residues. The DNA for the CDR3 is TGCAGCGGGACAGGGGGCGGAGAGACCCAGTACTTC. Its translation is CSGTGGGETQYF.

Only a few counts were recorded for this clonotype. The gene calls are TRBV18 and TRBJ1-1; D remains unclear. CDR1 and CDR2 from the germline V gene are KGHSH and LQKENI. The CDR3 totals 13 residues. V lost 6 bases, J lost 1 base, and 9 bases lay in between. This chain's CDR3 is CASSHDKNTEAFF. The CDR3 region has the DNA TGTGCCAGCTCTCACGACAAGAACACTGAAGCTTTCTTT.

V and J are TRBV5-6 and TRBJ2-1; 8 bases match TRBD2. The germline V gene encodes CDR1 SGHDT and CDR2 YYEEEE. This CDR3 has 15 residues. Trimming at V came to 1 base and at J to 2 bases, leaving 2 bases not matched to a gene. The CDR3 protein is CASSLRGGTYNEQFF. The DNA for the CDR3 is TGTGCCAGCAGCTTGCGGGGGGGAACCTACAATGAGCAGTTCTTC. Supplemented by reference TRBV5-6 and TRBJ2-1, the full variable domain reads DAGVTQSPTHLIKTRGQQVTLRCSPKSGHDTVSWYQQALGQGPQFIFQYYEEEERQRGNFPDRFSGHQFPNYSSELNVNALLLGDSALYLCASSLRGGTYNEQFFGPGTRLTVL.

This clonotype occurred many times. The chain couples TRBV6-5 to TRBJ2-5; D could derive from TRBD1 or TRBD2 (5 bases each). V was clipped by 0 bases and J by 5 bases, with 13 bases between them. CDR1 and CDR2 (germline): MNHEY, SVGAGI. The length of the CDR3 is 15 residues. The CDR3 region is CASSYSTNRRETQYF. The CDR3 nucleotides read TGTGCCAGCAGTTACTCGACTAACAGGAGGGAGACCCAGTACTTC.

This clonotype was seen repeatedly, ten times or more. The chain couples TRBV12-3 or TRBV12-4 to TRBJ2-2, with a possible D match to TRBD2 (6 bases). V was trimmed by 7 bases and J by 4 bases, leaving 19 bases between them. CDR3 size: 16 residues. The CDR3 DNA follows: TGTGCCAGCACCTCGTGGGCGGGACGAGGCACCGGGGAGCTGTTTTTT. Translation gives CASTSWAGRGTGELFF.

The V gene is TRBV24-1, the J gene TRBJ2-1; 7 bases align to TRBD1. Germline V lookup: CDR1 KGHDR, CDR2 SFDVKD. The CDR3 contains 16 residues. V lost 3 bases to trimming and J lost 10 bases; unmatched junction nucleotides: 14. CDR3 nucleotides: TGTGCCACCAGTGATGCTAAGGGACAGTCGGACTGGGAGCAGTTCTTC. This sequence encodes CATSDAKGQSDWEQFF.

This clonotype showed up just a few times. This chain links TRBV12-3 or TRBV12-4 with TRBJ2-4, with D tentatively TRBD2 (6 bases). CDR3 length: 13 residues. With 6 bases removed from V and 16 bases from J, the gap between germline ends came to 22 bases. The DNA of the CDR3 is TGTGCCAGCAGCCCGATTAAGGCGGGACTCGCCTACTTC. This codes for CASSPIKAGLAYF.

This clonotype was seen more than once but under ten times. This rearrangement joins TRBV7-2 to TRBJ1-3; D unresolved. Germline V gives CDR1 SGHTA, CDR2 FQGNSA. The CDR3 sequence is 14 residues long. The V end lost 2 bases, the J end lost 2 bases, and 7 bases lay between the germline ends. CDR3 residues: CASSLYSTGNTIYF. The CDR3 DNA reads TGTGCCAGCAGCTTATACAGCACTGGAAACACCATATATTTT.

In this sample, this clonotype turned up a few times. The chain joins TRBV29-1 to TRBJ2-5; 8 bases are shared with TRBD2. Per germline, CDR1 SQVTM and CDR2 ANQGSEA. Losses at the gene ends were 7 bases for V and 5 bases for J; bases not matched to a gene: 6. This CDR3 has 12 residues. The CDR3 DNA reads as TGCAGCGACCGGACTAGCCGCGAGACCCAGTACTTC. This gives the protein CSDRTSRETQYF.

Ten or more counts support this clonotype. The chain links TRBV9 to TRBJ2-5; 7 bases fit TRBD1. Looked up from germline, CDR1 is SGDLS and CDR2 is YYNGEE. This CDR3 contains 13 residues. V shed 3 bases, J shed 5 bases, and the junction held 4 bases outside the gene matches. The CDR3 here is CASSGQGWETQYF. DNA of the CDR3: TGTGCCAGCAGCGGACAGGGTTGGGAGACCCAGTACTTC.

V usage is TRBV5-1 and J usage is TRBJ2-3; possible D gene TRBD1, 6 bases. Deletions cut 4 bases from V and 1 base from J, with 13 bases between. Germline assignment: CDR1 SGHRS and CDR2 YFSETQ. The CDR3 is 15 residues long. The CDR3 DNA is TGCGCCAGCAGCCTCGGACAGTTTGGCACAGATACGCAGTATTTT. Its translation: CASSLGQFGTDTQYF.

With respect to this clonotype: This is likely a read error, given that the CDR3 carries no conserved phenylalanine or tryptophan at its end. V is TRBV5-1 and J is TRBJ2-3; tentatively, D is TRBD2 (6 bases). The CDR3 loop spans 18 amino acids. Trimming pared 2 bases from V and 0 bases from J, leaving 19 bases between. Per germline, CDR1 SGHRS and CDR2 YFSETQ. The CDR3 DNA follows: TGCGCCAGCAGCTTCGGAGGACTACTCGGGACCAGCACAGATACGCAGTATTAT. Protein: CASSFGGLLGTSTDTQYY.

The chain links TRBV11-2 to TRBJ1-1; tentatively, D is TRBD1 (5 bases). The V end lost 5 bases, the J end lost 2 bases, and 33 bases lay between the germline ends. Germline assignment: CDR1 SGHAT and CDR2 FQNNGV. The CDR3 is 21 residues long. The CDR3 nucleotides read TGTGCCAGCAGCCCACCCCTTGGGGGAACCCGGGACGGATTCTTTAACACTGAAGCTTTCTTT. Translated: CASSPPLGGTRDGFFNTEAFF.

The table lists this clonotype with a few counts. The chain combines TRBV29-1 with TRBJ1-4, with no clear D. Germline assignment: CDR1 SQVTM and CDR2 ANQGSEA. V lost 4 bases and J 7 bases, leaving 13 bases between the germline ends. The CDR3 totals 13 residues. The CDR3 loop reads CSVGQAASEKLFF. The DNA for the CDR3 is TGCAGCGTTGGGCAGGCTGCTAGTGAAAAACTGTTTTTT.

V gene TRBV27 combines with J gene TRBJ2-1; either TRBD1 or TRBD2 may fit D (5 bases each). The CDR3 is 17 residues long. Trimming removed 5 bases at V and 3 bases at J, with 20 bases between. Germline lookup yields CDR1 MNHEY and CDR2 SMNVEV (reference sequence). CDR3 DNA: TGTGCCAGCAGTCCAACTGAGGGGTTTGGACTCTACAATGAGCAGTTCTTC. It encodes CASSPTEGFGLYNEQFF.

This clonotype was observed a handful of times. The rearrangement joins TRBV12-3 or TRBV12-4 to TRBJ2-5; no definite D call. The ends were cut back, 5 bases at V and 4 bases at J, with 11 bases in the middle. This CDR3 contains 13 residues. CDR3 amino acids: CASSDSRIETQYF. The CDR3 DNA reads TGTGCCAGCAGTGACTCTAGGATAGAGACCCAGTACTTC.

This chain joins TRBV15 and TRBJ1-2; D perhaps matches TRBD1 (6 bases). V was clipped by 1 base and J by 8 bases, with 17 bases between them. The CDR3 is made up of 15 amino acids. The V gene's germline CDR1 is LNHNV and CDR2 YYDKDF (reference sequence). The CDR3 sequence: CATSRAVGGAEGYTF. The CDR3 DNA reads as TGTGCCACCAGCAGAGCCGTTGGGGGCGCTGAGGGCTACACCTTC.

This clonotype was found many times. The CDR3 nucleotides are TGCGCCAGCAGCCAAGATCGCTCTAGCGGGGTCTCCTACGAGCAGTACTTC. Translation gives CASSQDRSSGVSYEQYF. The V gene is TRBV4-3, the J gene TRBJ2-7; TRBD2 matches 9 bases. The V and J ends lost 0 bases and 0 bases, in that order; junction bases with no gene match: 6. The CDR3 extends over 17 amino acids. Germline assignment: CDR1 LGHNA and CDR2 YSLEER.

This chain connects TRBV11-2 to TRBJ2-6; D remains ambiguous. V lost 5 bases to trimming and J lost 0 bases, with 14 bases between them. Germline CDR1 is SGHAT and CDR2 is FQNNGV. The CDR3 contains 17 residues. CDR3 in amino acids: CASSPRGRVSGANVLTF. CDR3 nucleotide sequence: TGTGCCAGCAGCCCTCGTGGACGGGTCTCTGGGGCCAACGTCCTGACTTTC.